This T cell receptor (beta chain) was captured by sequencing in a study of OX40 agonist ivuxolimab in advanced cancers. At the level of the whole study: The costimulatory receptor OX40 (CD134) was targeted by ivuxolimab, a fully human IgG2 agonistic monoclonal antibody. Of the approximately 53 patients in dose escalation, 19 had hepatocellular carcinoma, approximately 15 had melanoma, 9 had renal cell carcinoma and 9 had head and neck cancer. Three dose-escalation patients achieved partial responses, one with hepatocellular carcinoma and two with cutaneous melanoma. The paper reports the monotherapy dose-escalation portion (N ≈ 50 patients) of the phase I ivuxolimab trial. Intravenous ivuxolimab was administered to patients every 2 weeks at six dose levels: 0.01, 0.1, 0.3, 1.5, 3 and 10 mg/kg. A male proportion of almost 85% and a mean age of approximately 62 years, ranging from roughly 23 to 79, were recorded for the dose-escalation cohort. The purpose of peripheral TCRbeta sequencing was to test whether ivuxolimab changed TCR sequence diversity and led to clonal T-cell expansion. Patients were allowed to have had prior anti-PD-1, anti-PD-L1 or anti-CTLA-4 therapy, and approximately 40% of the dose-escalation patients had been treated with checkpoint inhibitors. Broader findings and caveats from the paper: Low levels of normalized T-cell clonal expansion were also shown by some nonresponding patients. At doses from 0.1 to 3.0 mg/kg, clonal expansion was seen in both CD4+ and CD8+ blood T cells between baseline and week 6. The antigen specificity of the clonally expanded peripheral T cells was not determined. After ivuxolimab, CD8+ T cells had more expanded clones than CD4+ T cells on average. In the 0.1-3.0 mg/kg groups, partial responders had among the lowest normalized peripheral clonal expansion, particularly in CD8+ T cells.

To note about this clone: Which antigen it targets is not known. The record has no base qualities; no much larger clone is one base away.

For sequencing of the TCRbeta CDR3 region, genomic DNA was extracted from the sorted cells. The immunoSEQ Assay was used to sequence the TCRbeta CDR3 regions. Not all clones reach the TCRdb copy of this immuneACCESS table, which keeps in-frame sequences only. Checked studies attribute under half of the gap to unresolved V genes and leave the rest unexplained. Present in this sample are under 20,000 clones, about 80% of which were seen just once. The ten largest clones represent over 3.5% of the sample. The trial excluded patients who had a history of autoimmune disease or who were on systemic immunosuppression. Peripheral blood for TCR sequencing was drawn from every dose cohort at baseline, at cycle 4 day 1 and at cycle 7 day 1. Samples were obtained from an open-label, multicenter, first-in-human phase I dose-escalation trial of ivuxolimab. The trial enrolled adults with locally advanced or metastatic head and neck squamous cell, hepatocellular, melanoma or renal cell carcinoma. Before TCR sequencing, CD4+ T cells and CD8+ T cells from peripheral blood were sorted into separate populations.

The germline V gene sets CDR1 to SGHTS and CDR2 to YDEGEE. The germline V end is reduced by 7 bases and the J end by 0 bases; junction bases left unmatched: 10. From the cysteine up to the phenylalanine, the CDR3 has a length of 15 residues. Left in the record is the CDR3 DNA by itself, 45 bases read in frame from the first base. The sequence is built from TRBV5-8 and TRBJ2-7; 7 bases in the junction line up with TRBD1. This TCR was sampled from an adult with an advanced solid tumor such as melanoma, head and neck, liver or kidney cancer. Source: CD4+ or CD8+ T cells sorted from blood, taken in a trial of the OX40 agonist ivuxolimab. The CDR3 protein sequence reads: CASGSRQGTSYEQYF. Here is the DNA: TGTGCCAGCGGATCTAGACAGGGAACCTCCTACGAGCAGTACTTC.